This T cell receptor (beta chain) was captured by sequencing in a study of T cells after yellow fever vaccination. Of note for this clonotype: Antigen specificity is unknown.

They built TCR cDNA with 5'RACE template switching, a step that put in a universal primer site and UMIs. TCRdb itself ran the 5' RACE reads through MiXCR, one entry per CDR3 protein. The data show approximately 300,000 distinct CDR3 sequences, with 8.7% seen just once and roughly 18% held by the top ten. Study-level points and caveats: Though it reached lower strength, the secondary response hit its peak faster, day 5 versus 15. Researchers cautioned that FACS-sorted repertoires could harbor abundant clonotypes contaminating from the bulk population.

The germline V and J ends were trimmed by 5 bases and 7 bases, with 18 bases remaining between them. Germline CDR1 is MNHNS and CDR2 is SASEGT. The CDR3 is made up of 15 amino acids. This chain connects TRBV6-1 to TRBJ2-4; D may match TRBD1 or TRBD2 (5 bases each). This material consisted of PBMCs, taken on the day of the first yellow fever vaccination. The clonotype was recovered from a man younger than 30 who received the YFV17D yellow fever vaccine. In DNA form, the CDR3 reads TGTGCCAGCAGTCTGACCGGGACCCGAGGGAACATTCAGTACTTC. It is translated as CASSLTGTRGNIQYF.